Shown below are 15 T cell receptor beta chains from a single sample sequenced in a study of identical twins. TCRdb called the 5' RACE reads again in MiXCR, with one record for every CDR3 protein. Of 600,000 to 850,000 distinct CDR3 sequences listed, approximately 18% are singletons. A further study also used this sample, focusing on T cells expressing NK-cell markers.

The sample was PBMCs. These receptors all stem from a woman aged 18 to 35 in good health.

This clonotype turned up a few times. V and J are TRBV7-9 and TRBJ1-4; TRBD1 aligns across 9 bases. The V and J ends lost 3 bases and 8 bases, in that order; junction bases with no gene match: 7. Germline CDR1 reads SEHNR; CDR2 reads FQNEAQ (reference sequence). The CDR3 spans 15 residues. The CDR3 DNA reads as TGTGCCAGCAGCTTCCCGGGACAGGGACGCGAAAAACTGTTTTTT. It translates to CASSFPGQGREKLFF.

This chain links TRBV4-1 with TRBJ2-7, with 10 bases lining up with TRBD2. In germline, CDR1 is MGHRA, CDR2 YSYEKL. The CDR3 covers 16 residues. Trimming cost V 1 base and J 3 bases; bases outside gene matches: 6. The CDR3: CASSQVGTSAVYEQYF. CDR3 nucleotides: TGCGCCAGCAGCCAAGTGGGGACTAGCGCCGTCTACGAGCAGTACTTC.

This clonotype was seen more than once but under ten times. Compared with germline, one end of the junction differs, possibly owing to a read error. The chain combines TRBV4-3 with TRBJ2-1, with TRBD2 matching over 8 bases. Germline V CDR1 and CDR2: LGHNA, YSLEER. The CDR3 totals 16 residues. The CDR3: CASSKDYSGSRNEQFF. The CDR3, as DNA: TGCGCCAGCAGCAAAGATTACAGCGGGAGTCGGAATGAGCAGTTCTTC.

This sequence joins TRBV20-1 and TRBJ2-1; the D is unclear. From germline, CDR1 is DFQATT and CDR2 SNEGSKA (reference sequence). V was cut by 4 bases and J by 4 bases, with 8 bases left in between. The CDR3 runs to 12 residues. The CDR3 protein is CSAKTAYNEQFF. The CDR3 DNA reads TGCAGTGCTAAGACTGCTTACAATGAGCAGTTCTTC.

V gene TRBV9 combines with J gene TRBJ2-3; weak D call: TRBD2 (6 bases). V was cut by 3 bases and J by 3 bases, with 20 bases left in between. This CDR3 comprises 17 residues. From germline, CDR1 is SGDLS and CDR2 YYNGEE. For the CDR3, the DNA is TGTGCCAGCAGCGGCGGTCTGAGGGCGGGAATTACAGATACGCAGTATTTT. Translated, it gives CASSGGLRAGITDTQYF.

In its sample, this clonotype was seen a few times. The V and J genes are TRBV12-3 or TRBV12-4 and TRBJ2-5; 7 nucleotides match TRBD2. This CDR3 spans 13 amino acids. With 6 bases clipped from V and 4 bases from J, the junction kept 5 bases outside the gene matches. The CDR3 DNA is TGTGCCAGCAGGCCTCTAGCGGTAGAGACCCAGTACTTC. It yields the protein CASRPLAVETQYF.

This clonotype came up a few times. The chain is built from TRBV10-2 and TRBJ2-7; the D is unclear. V dropped 10 bases and J dropped 7 bases, with 11 bases sitting between them. The CDR3 is 10 amino acids. Looked up from germline, CDR1 is WSHSY and CDR2 is SAAADI. The CDR3 DNA reads as TGCGCCACCCGTTTGAGAGAGCAGTACTTC. Its translation is CATRLREQYF.

This clonotype came up a few times. V and J are TRBV9 and TRBJ2-2; weak D call: TRBD1 (6 bases). Germline CDR1 SGDLS, CDR2 YYNGEE. The germline V and J ends were trimmed by 5 bases and 0 bases, with 8 bases remaining between them. The CDR3 runs to 14 residues. CDR3 DNA sequence: TGTGCCAGCAGAGACAGGTCGAACACCGGGGAGCTGTTTTTT. This translates into CASRDRSNTGELFF.

This clonotype was counted only a few times. The genes are TRBV4-1 and TRBJ2-2; 9 bases agree with TRBD1. Germline V CDR1 and CDR2: MGHRA, YSYEKL. V trimming: 3 bases; J trimming: 4 bases; junction bases outside the gene matches: 9. This CDR3 region has 17 residues. The CDR3 sequence is CASSQQVRTGVTGELFF. The DNA for the CDR3 is TGCGCCAGCAGCCAGCAAGTCAGGACAGGGGTCACCGGGGAGCTGTTTTTT.

This clonotype was observed a handful of times. The V gene is TRBV10-3, the J gene TRBJ2-3, with TRBD2 as a possible D gene (5 bases). V was cut by 4 bases and J by 6 bases, with 5 bases left in between. The CDR3 is 11 residues long. The germline gives CDR1 ENHRY, CDR2 SYGVKD. The CDR3 region is CAISGGDTQYF. CDR3 nucleotides: TGTGCCATCAGTGGCGGGGATACGCAGTATTTT.

The rearrangement uses TRBV5-1 and TRBJ1-2; D is uncertain. The V gene's germline CDR1 is SGHRS and CDR2 YFSETQ. Trimming removed 2 bases at V and 6 bases at J, with 14 bases between. The CDR3 is 14 residues long. CDR3: CASSFTPQDHGYTF. In DNA, the CDR3 is TGCGCCAGCAGCTTCACACCTCAGGACCATGGCTACACCTTC.

The sample holds a few counts of this clonotype. The chain joins TRBV20-1 to TRBJ2-1, with 14 bases matching TRBD2. This CDR3 has 17 amino acids. The germline CDR1 and CDR2 sequences are DFQATT and SNEGSKA (reference sequence). The trim removed 5 bases at V and 12 bases at J, leaving 18 bases unmatched. CDR3 bases: TGCAGTGCTGTCTTCGGGACTAGCGGGGGCAACAATGAGCGGCAGTTCTTC. This gives the protein CSAVFGTSGGNNERQFF.

The J gene is TRBJ2-6, the V gene TRBV12-3 or TRBV12-4, with a possible D match to TRBD2 (6 bases). The CDR3 contains 13 residues. Trimming took 3 bases from V and 9 from J, leaving 9 bases between them. CDR3 protein: CASSFGTFNVLTF. The CDR3 bases are TGTGCCAGCAGTTTCGGGACTTTCAACGTCCTGACTTTC.

The sample holds a few counts of this clonotype. V gene TRBV15 combines with J gene TRBJ2-5; D could derive from TRBD1 or TRBD2 (5 bases each). The CDR3 has 14 residues. Between the trimmed V and J ends, which lost 6 bases and 8 bases, there was a span of 19 bases. The germline CDR1 and CDR2 sequences are LNHNV and YYDKDF (reference sequence). The CDR3 DNA reads TGTGCCACCAGTTTGGGGGTAGCCGGGGAAACCCAGTACTTC. It translates to CATSLGVAGETQYF.

The chain carries TRBV20-1 and TRBJ2-5; no clear D. This CDR3 comprises 13 residues. V lost 5 bases, J lost 0 bases, and 10 bases lay in between. The V gene's germline CDR1 is DFQATT and CDR2 SNEGSKA (reference sequence). The CDR3 region has the DNA TGCAGTGCTGTTGACCCGAACCAAGAGACCCAGTACTTC. Its protein product is CSAVDPNQETQYF.